These 20 T cell receptor beta chains were all obtained from the same sample, sequenced in a study of Tregs in tolerant kidney transplant recipients. Sequencing was performed with immunoSEQ multiplex PCR; in TCRdb, only in-frame clones are kept and a portion is missing. This specimen shows roughly 48,000 clones; the ten leading clones hold 0.7% to 0.95%. This material consisted of CD4+ T cells from blood, taken before the transplant. These receptors came from a human donor who received a combined kidney and bone marrow transplant.

Turning to this clone: The read finishes 3 residues shy of the CDR3 end, and the germline J gene is used to complete it. This chain joins TRBV20-1 and TRBJ2-7, with a weak D call TRBD2 (6 bases). CDR1 DFQATT and CDR2 SNEGSKA come from the germline V gene (reference sequence). V was pared by 6 bases and J by 3 bases, with 18 bases between. CDR3 length: 14 amino acids. The CDR3 here is CSATYANGGYEQYF. The DNA read from the CDR3 is TGCAGTGCCACTTACGCCAACGGGGGCTACGAG.

A word on this clone: At one end, the junction sequence differs from germline, possibly due to a read error. The CDR3 end falls 3 residues outside the read, so it is completed with the germline J gene. This chain uses TRBV6-2 or TRBV6-3 with TRBJ2-3; 10 nucleotides match TRBD2. The CDR3 sequence is 13 residues long. CDR1 MNHEY and CDR2 SVGEGT come from the germline V gene. The CDR3 sequence is CAGSGGGTDTQYF. CDR3 DNA (partial): TGTGCCGGCAGCGGGGGGGGCACAGATACG.

The CDR3 loop is CASSLGPGGGYYNEQFF. CDR3 DNA, as far as it was read: TGTGCCAGCAGCTTAGGCCCGGGGGGCGGATACTACAATGAG. The chain links TRBV13 to TRBJ2-1; D is perhaps TRBD2 (7 bases). The read halts 3 residues ahead of the CDR3 end, with the missing end drawn from the germline J gene. V dropped 0 bases and J dropped 3 bases, with 15 bases sitting between them. The CDR3 consists of 17 residues. Germline V CDR1 and CDR2: PRHDT, FYEKMQ (reference sequence).

Worth noting for this clone: The read finishes 3 residues shy of the CDR3 end, and the germline J gene is used to complete it. The chain has TRBV28 and TRBJ2-7; no clear D. Germline assignment: CDR1 MDHEN and CDR2 SYDVKM. This CDR3 has 13 amino acids. V was trimmed by 6 bases and J by 2 bases, leaving 11 bases between them. The CDR3 reads CASSSTPTYEQYF. The covered CDR3 bases are TGTGCCAGCAGCTCCACTCCAACCTACGAG.

Concerning this clone: The observed sequence ends 3 residues before the CDR3 terminus, with the missing tail filled in from the germline J gene. This chain connects TRBV30 to TRBJ1-2; tentatively, D is TRBD1 (6 bases). Deletions cut 5 bases from V and 7 bases from J, with 11 bases between. This CDR3 is 11 amino acids long. CDR1 GTSNPN and CDR2 SVGIG come from the germline V gene (reference sequence). CDR3 amino acids: CAWGDKSGYTF. Incomplete CDR3 DNA: TGTGCCTGGGGGGACAAGTCTGGC. The full variable domain, with the rest looked up from reference TRBV30 and TRBJ1-2, is SQTIHQWPATLVQPVGSPLSLECTVEGTSNPNLYWYRQAAGRGLQLLFYSVGIGQISSEVPQNLSASRPQDRQFILSSKKLLLSDSGFYLCAWGDKSGYTFGSGTRLTVV.

Remarks on this clone: The CDR3 extends 3 residues past the end of the read, so its final part is completed from the germline J gene. The genes are TRBV7-9 and TRBJ2-7, with 9 positions matching TRBD2. V was clipped by 8 bases and J by 3 bases; unmatched bases: 5. The germline V gene encodes CDR1 SEHNR and CDR2 FQNEAQ (reference sequence). There are 13 residues in the CDR3. The CDR3 spells CASRSSGSYEQYF. The covered CDR3 bases are TGTGCCAGCCGAAGTAGCGGGAGCTACGAG.

Details on this clone: The CDR3 end falls 3 residues outside the read, so it is completed with the germline J gene. The chain joins TRBV20-1 to TRBJ2-1; TRBD2 matches at 10 bases. CDR1 and CDR2 (germline): DFQATT, SNEGSKA (reference sequence). CDR3 length equals 17 residues. V shed 6 bases and J 7 bases; nucleotides not matched to a gene: 18. CDR3 DNA, as far as it was read: TGCAGTGCCGATCCCGGGACTAGCGAAAGGGGCAAGAATGAG. Its translation: CSADPGTSERGKNE. The entire CDR3 sequence reads CSADPGTSERGKNEQFF.

As for this clone: The CDR3 end falls 3 residues outside the read, so it is completed with the germline J gene. J is TRBJ1-6 and V is TRBV19; 7 bases fit TRBD1. The CDR3 sequence is 13 residues long. Germline CDR1 reads LNHDA; CDR2 reads SQIVND (reference sequence). V lost 10 bases, J lost 11 bases, and 11 bases stayed unmatched. The CDR3 bases that were read are TGTGCCACTAGCGAAGACAGGGCTACACCC. This sequence encodes CATSEDRATP. Given in full, the CDR3 is CATSEDRATPLHF.

Comments on this clone: From the germline J gene comes the end of the CDR3, since the read stops 3 residues before it. The chain recombines TRBV29-1 with TRBJ2-1; 7 bases align to TRBD2. There are 13 residues in the CDR3. V shed 7 bases, J shed 1 base, and the junction held 4 bases outside the gene matches. Germline V gene lookup returns CDR1 SQVTM and CDR2 ANQGSEA. The sequenced CDR3 bases are TGCAGCGGGCGGGAGCAGTCCTACAATGAG. Translated, it gives CSGREQSYNE. The complete CDR3 reads CSGREQSYNEQFF.

Concerning this clone itself: The read gets to within 3 residues of the CDR3 end, and the germline J gene fills in the rest. J is TRBJ1-6 and V is TRBV18; 7 positions agree with TRBD1. V was clipped by 6 bases and J by 8 bases; unmatched bases: 7. The CDR3 extends over 14 amino acids. In germline, CDR1 is KGHSH, CDR2 LQKENI. The CDR3 bases that were read are TGTGCCAGCTCCCAACTTCAGGGGGATTCACCC. Its protein product is CASSQLQGDSP. The full CDR3 sequence reads CASSQLQGDSPLHF. The complete variable domain, with remaining parts taken from reference TRBV18 and TRBJ1-6, reads NAGVMQNPRHLVRRRGQEARLRCSPMKGHSHVYWYRQLPEEGLKFMVYLQKENIIDESGMPKERFSAEFPKEGPSILRIQQVVRGDSAAYFCASSQLQGDSPLHFGNGTRLTVT.

Details on this clone: The read falls 3 residues short of the CDR3 end, and the missing part is taken from the germline J gene. The V gene is TRBV5-1, the J gene TRBJ2-1; 9 bases map to TRBD2. The junction had 3 bases not matched to a gene; V was cut back by 2 bases and J by 6 bases. From germline, CDR1 is SGHRS and CDR2 YFSETQ. The CDR3 is 14 residues long. The CDR3 sequence is CASSFSGGTNEQFF. CDR3 bases read: TGCGCCAGCAGCTTTAGCGGGGGTACCAATGAG.

With respect to this clone: The CDR3 extends 3 residues past the end of the read, so its final part is completed from the germline J gene. The chain uses TRBV30 and TRBJ2-2; no reliable D call. Germline loops: CDR1 GTSNPN, CDR2 SVGIG (reference sequence). V gave up 0 bases and J gave up 6 bases, with 14 bases separating them. The CDR3 is 15 amino acids. The CDR3 protein is CAWSVLQAVAGELFF. CDR3 DNA, as far as it was read: TGTGCCTGGAGTGTTCTCCAGGCCGTGGCCGGGGAG.

On this clone: The read stops 3 residues short of the end of the CDR3; the missing end is completed from the germline J gene. The chain combines TRBV18 with TRBJ2-7; D is possibly TRBD2 (6 bases). The CDR3 extends over 14 amino acids. The ends were cut back, 1 base at V and 1 base at J, with 8 bases in the middle. The germline gives CDR1 KGHSH, CDR2 LQKENI. The CDR3 DNA, read in part, is TGTGCCAGCTCACCACTAGCGGATTCCTACGAG. Translated, it gives CASSPLADSYE. The CDR3 reads in full as CASSPLADSYEQYF.

About this clone: The read stops 3 residues short of the end of the CDR3; the missing end is completed from the germline J gene. The V gene is TRBV19, the J gene TRBJ2-5; 9 bases match TRBD1. There are 17 residues in the CDR3. In germline, CDR1 is LNHDA, CDR2 SQIVND (reference sequence). V lost 4 bases to trimming and J lost 5 bases; unmatched junction nucleotides: 14. Partial CDR3 DNA: TGTGCCAGTAGTACAACAGGGGGCGCGAAACCCCGGGAGACC. This sequence encodes CASSTTGGAKPRET. Given in full, the CDR3 is CASSTTGGAKPRETQYF.

As for this clone: The read ends 3 residues before the CDR3 terminus; that terminus is restored from the germline J gene. The chain joins TRBV19 to TRBJ2-3; weak D call: TRBD1 (6 bases). V lost 1 base, J lost 4 bases, and 9 bases lay in between. This CDR3 has 14 residues. Germline CDR1 LNHDA, CDR2 SQIVND (reference sequence). CDR3 DNA (partial): TGTGCCAGTAGTATAGGCAGGGGTTCAGATACG. Residues: CASSIGRGSDT. The entire CDR3 protein is CASSIGRGSDTQYF.

To note about this clone: From the germline J gene comes the end of the CDR3, since the read stops 3 residues before it. The J gene is TRBJ2-7, the V gene TRBV7-9, with unresolved D. The CDR3 contains 11 residues. Germline-derived CDR1 and CDR2 are SEHNR and FQNEAQ (reference sequence). V was pared by 5 bases and J by 1 base, with 3 bases between. Incomplete CDR3 DNA: TGTGCCAGCAGCCTGTCCTACGAG. It encodes CASSLSYE. The full CDR3 sequence reads CASSLSYEQYF.

About this clone: Read data end 3 residues before the CDR3 end; the end is taken from the germline J gene. The J gene is TRBJ1-1, the V gene TRBV6-2 or TRBV6-3; TRBD1 agrees at 7 bases. This CDR3 contains 14 residues. Trimming took 6 bases from V and 4 from J; bases not matched to a gene: 8. Germline CDR1 and CDR2: MNHEY and SVGEGT. CDR3 DNA (partial): TGTGCCAGCAGCTCCCAGGGGGGAGGCACTGAA. It yields the protein CASSSQGGGTE. The entire CDR3 protein reads CASSSQGGGTEAFF.

As regards this clone: From the germline J gene comes the end of the CDR3, since the read stops 3 residues before it. This rearrangement joins TRBV5-1 to TRBJ2-1; 10 nucleotides line up with TRBD2. Germline V lookup: CDR1 SGHRS, CDR2 YFSETQ. This CDR3 is 16 amino acids long. V shed 4 bases, J shed 6 bases, and the junction held 10 bases outside the gene matches. The part of the CDR3 DNA that was read is TGCGCCAGCAGCGAATCGTCTAGCGGGAGATCCAATGAG. Translated, it gives CASSESSSGRSNE. The whole CDR3 sequence is CASSESSSGRSNEQFF.

As concerns this clone: The read ends 3 residues before the CDR3 terminus; that terminus is restored from the germline J gene. V is TRBV5-1 and J is TRBJ2-3, with TRBD2 matching 8 bases. Germline V gene lookup returns CDR1 SGHRS and CDR2 YFSETQ. CDR3 size: 17 residues. J lost 4 bases, V lost 0 bases, and 10 bases had no gene match. The CDR3 sequence: CASSLAIAGRKADTQYF. The CDR3 bases that were read are TGCGCCAGCAGCTTGGCAATAGCGGGACGAAAGGCAGATACG. The whole variable domain, filled in from reference TRBV5-1 and TRBJ2-3, reads KAGVTQTPRYLIKTRGQQVTLSCSPISGHRSVSWYQQTPGQGLQFLFEYFSETQRNKGNFPGRFSGRQFSNSRSEMNVSTLELGDSALYLCASSLAIAGRKADTQYFGPGTRLTVL.

On this clone itself: The read halts 3 residues ahead of the CDR3 end, with the missing end drawn from the germline J gene. This chain links TRBV6-4 with TRBJ2-7, with 10 positions matching TRBD2. V dropped 8 bases and J dropped 2; count of bases not matched to a gene: 6. Germline V lookup: CDR1 MRHNA, CDR2 SNTAGT. The CDR3 contains 14 residues. The CDR3 loop is CASRGLADPYEQYF. The CDR3 DNA, read in part, is TGTGCCAGCCGAGGACTAGCGGATCCCTACGAG.